The rows below give T cell receptor beta chains drawn from one sample of a study of T cells in Graves' hyperthyroidism and ophthalmopathy. TCRdb re-derived calls from the multiplex PCR reads in MiXCR, one entry per CDR3 protein. The sample lists about 610,000 distinct CDR3 sequences, roughly 14% seen once, with 4.3% in the top ten. The sequenced sample was blood. These receptors were collected from a woman in her 40s with Graves' ophthalmopathy. Both conserved end residues are part of each CDR3. D genes are given only for firm matches. For some rows the clone size is stated as once, few or many, or as a class when expanded; others skip it.

V gene: TRBV18
clone size: -
J gene: TRBJ2-7
D gene: -
CDR3 protein: CASSPAAAPTEQYF
CDR3 DNA: TGTGCCAGCTCACCAGCGGCGGCTCCTACTGAGCAGTACTTC

V gene: TRBV24-1
clone size: many
J gene: TRBJ2-5
D gene: -
CDR3 protein: CATSDSLGGRETQYF
CDR3 DNA: TGTGCCACCAGTGATTCGTTAGGTGGGAGGGAGACCCAGTACTTC

V gene: TRBV6-1
clone size: -
J gene: TRBJ2-5
D gene: TRBD2
CDR3 protein: CASSEAGLAGGTQYF
CDR3 DNA: TGTGCCAGCAGTGAAGCGGGACTAGCGGGTGGGACCCAGTACTTC

V gene: TRBV6-1
clone size: many
J gene: TRBJ1-1
D gene: TRBD1
CDR3 protein: CASGHRGRNTEAFF
CDR3 DNA: TGTGCCAGCGGACACAGGGGGCGGAACACTGAAGCTTTCTTT

V gene: TRBV28
clone size: many
J gene: TRBJ2-5
D gene: -
CDR3 protein: CASSFQVGETQYF
CDR3 DNA: TGTGCCAGCAGTTTTCAGGTGGGGGAGACCCAGTACTTC

V gene: TRBV19
clone size: -
J gene: TRBJ1-5
D gene: -
CDR3 protein: CASSPDEGLNQPQHF
CDR3 DNA: TGTGCCAGTAGTCCCGACGAGGGCCTCAATCAGCCCCAGCATTTT

V gene: TRBV11-2
clone size: many
J gene: TRBJ2-5
D gene: TRBD2
CDR3 protein: CASSFPTSGFGETQYF
CDR3 DNA: TGTGCCAGCAGCTTCCCAACTAGCGGCTTCGGAGAGACCCAGTACTTC

V gene: TRBV20-1
clone size: many
J gene: TRBJ2-3
D gene: -
CDR3 protein: CSASALADTDTQYF
CDR3 DNA: TGCAGTGCTAGCGCTTTAGCGGACACAGATACGCAGTATTTT

V gene: TRBV29-1
clone size: many
J gene: TRBJ2-7
D gene: -
CDR3 protein: CSGQESYEQYF
CDR3 DNA: TGCAGCGGGCAGGAATCCTACGAGCAGTACTTC

V gene: TRBV28
clone size: -
J gene: TRBJ2-7
D gene: TRBD1
CDR3 protein: CASSSTGTGDEQYF
CDR3 DNA: TGTGCCAGCAGTTCAACCGGGACAGGTGACGAGCAGTACTTC

V gene: TRBV5-1
clone size: many
J gene: TRBJ2-5
D gene: -
CDR3 protein: CASSPHEVITPTQETQYF
CDR3 DNA: TGCGCCAGCAGCCCACATGAAGTGATAACCCCCACCCAAGAGACCCAGTACTTC

V gene: TRBV20-1
clone size: many
J gene: TRBJ2-7
D gene: TRBD2
CDR3 protein: CSARDLAGDYEQYF
CDR3 DNA: TGCAGTGCTAGAGATCTAGCGGGAGACTACGAGCAGTACTTC

V gene: TRBV12-5
clone size: few
J gene: TRBJ1-5
D gene: -
CDR3 protein: CASGWEVSNQPQHF
CDR3 DNA: TGTGCTAGTGGTTGGGAGGTTAGCAATCAGCCCCAGCATTTT

V gene: TRBV6-1
clone size: many
J gene: TRBJ1-6
D gene: -
CDR3 protein: CASSPTGTQNSPLHF
CDR3 DNA: TGTGCCAGCAGCCCGACAGGAACTCAAAATTCACCCCTCCACTTT

V gene: TRBV7-2
clone size: -
J gene: TRBJ2-7
D gene: -
CDR3 protein: CASSLGGNEAYEQYF
CDR3 DNA: TGTGCCAGCAGCTTAGGAGGCAACGAGGCCTACGAGCAGTACTTC

V gene: TRBV11-1
clone size: -
J gene: TRBJ2-2
D gene: TRBD2
CDR3 protein: CASSLLLAGGSGELFF
CDR3 DNA: TGTGCCAGCAGCTTACTTCTAGCGGGAGGCTCCGGGGAGCTGTTTTTT

V gene: TRBV29-1
clone size: many
J gene: TRBJ1-1
D gene: -
CDR3 protein: CSVLVLQGTEAFF
CDR3 DNA: TGCAGCGTCCTGGTTTTACAGGGAACTGAAGCTTTCTTT

V gene: TRBV11-1
clone size: many
J gene: TRBJ2-7
D gene: -
CDR3 protein: CASSLGQRPYEQYF
CDR3 DNA: TGTGCCAGCAGCTTAGGCCAGCGGCCCTACGAGCAGTACTTC

V gene: TRBV6-1
clone size: -
J gene: TRBJ1-1
D gene: -
CDR3 protein: CASGELGEGTEAFF
CDR3 DNA: TGTGCCAGCGGTGAATTGGGGGAGGGCACTGAAGCTTTCTTT

V gene: TRBV28
clone size: many
J gene: TRBJ2-7
D gene: -
CDR3 protein: CASSSVDSYEQYF
CDR3 DNA: TGTGCCAGCAGTTCAGTCGACAGCTACGAGCAGTACTTC

V gene: TRBV12-3/TRBV12-4
clone size: many
J gene: TRBJ2-7
D gene: -
CDR3 protein: CASSLDSTYEQYF
CDR3 DNA: TGTGCCAGCAGTTTAGACTCGACCTACGAGCAGTACTTC

V gene: TRBV7-8
clone size: few
J gene: TRBJ2-7
D gene: TRBD2
CDR3 protein: CASSVLSGNSYEQYF
CDR3 DNA: TGTGCCAGCAGCGTACTAAGCGGGAACTCCTACGAGCAGTACTTC

V gene: TRBV20-1
clone size: many
J gene: TRBJ1-1
D gene: -
CDR3 protein: CSARGGGIVNTEAFF
CDR3 DNA: TGCAGTGCTAGAGGTGGGGGGATTGTGAACACTGAAGCTTTCTTT

V gene: TRBV28
clone size: many
J gene: TRBJ2-7
D gene: TRBD1
CDR3 protein: CASSFLGLGGPSYEQYF
CDR3 DNA: TGTGCCAGCAGTTTTCTTGGTTTAGGGGGCCCCTCCTACGAGCAGTACTTC

V gene: TRBV4-1
clone size: -
J gene: TRBJ2-7
D gene: TRBD2
CDR3 protein: CASSRQRLAGDSYEQYF
CDR3 DNA: TGCGCCAGCAGCCGCCAAAGACTAGCGGGAGACTCCTACGAGCAGTACTTC

V gene: TRBV11-2
clone size: many
J gene: TRBJ2-7
D gene: -
CDR3 protein: CASSLGVSPSYEQYF
CDR3 DNA: TGTGCCAGCAGCTTAGGGGTATCCCCCTCCTACGAGCAGTACTTC

V gene: TRBV6-1
clone size: few
J gene: TRBJ2-7
D gene: TRBD2
CDR3 protein: CASSGGTSGREQYF
CDR3 DNA: TGTGCCAGCAGTGGCGGGACTAGCGGGAGGGAGCAGTACTTC

V gene: TRBV27
clone size: many
J gene: TRBJ2-5
D gene: TRBD2
CDR3 protein: CASSFTSGFQETQYF
CDR3 DNA: TGTGCCAGCAGTTTTACTAGCGGGTTTCAAGAGACCCAGTACTTC